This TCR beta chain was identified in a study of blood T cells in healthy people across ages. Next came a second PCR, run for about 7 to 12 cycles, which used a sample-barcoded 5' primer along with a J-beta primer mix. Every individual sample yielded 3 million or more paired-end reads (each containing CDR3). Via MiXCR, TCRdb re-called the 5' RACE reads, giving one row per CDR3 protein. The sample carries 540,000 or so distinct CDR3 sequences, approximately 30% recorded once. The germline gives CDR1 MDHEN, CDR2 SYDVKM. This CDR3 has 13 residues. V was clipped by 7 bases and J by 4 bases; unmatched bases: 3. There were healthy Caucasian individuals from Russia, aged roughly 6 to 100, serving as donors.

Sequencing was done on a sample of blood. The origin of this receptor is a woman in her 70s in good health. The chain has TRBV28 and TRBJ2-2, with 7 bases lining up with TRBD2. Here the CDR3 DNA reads TGTGCCAGCATTACGGGGGGCACCGGGGAGCTGTTTTTT. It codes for CASITGGTGELFF.